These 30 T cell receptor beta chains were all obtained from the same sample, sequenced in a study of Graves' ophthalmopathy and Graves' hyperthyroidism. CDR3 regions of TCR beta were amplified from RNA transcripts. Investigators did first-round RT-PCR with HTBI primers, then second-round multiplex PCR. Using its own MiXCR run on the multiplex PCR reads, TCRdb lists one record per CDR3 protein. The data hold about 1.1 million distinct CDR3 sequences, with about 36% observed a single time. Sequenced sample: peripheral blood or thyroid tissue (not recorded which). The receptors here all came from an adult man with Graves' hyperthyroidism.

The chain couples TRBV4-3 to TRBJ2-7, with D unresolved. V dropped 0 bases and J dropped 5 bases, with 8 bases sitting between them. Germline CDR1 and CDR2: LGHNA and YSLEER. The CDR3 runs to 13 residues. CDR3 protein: CASSQDQDDEQYF. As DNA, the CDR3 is TGCGCCAGCAGCCAAGATCAAGACGACGAGCAGTACTTC.

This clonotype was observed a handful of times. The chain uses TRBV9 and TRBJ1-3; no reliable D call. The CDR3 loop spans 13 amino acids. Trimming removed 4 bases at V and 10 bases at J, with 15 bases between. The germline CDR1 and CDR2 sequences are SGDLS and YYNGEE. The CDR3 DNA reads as TGTGCCAGCAGCCCGGCCCAGTCGCCGACCATATATTTT. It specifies CASSPAQSPTIYF.

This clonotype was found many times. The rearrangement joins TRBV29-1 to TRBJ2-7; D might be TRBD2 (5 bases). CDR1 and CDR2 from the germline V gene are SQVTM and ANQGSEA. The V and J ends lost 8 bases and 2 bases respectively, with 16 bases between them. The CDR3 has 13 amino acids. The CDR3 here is CSPRASRTYEQYF. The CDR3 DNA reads TGCAGCCCCCGGGCTAGCAGAACCTACGAGCAGTACTTC.

The CDR3 loop reads CATMSPGKNTEAFF. CDR3 nucleotide sequence: TGTGCCACCATGAGCCCAGGGAAGAACACTGAAGCTTTCTTT. The chain couples TRBV28 to TRBJ1-1; possibly TRBD1 for D (5 bases). Trimming stripped 10 bases from V and 1 base from J, with 16 bases between. The CDR3 is made up of 14 amino acids. The germline CDR1 and CDR2 sequences are MDHEN and SYDVKM.

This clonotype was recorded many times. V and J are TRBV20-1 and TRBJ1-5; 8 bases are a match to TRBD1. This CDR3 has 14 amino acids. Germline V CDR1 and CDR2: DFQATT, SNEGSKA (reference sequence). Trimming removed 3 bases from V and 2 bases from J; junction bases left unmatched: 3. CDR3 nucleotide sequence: TGCAGTGCTAGCGACAGGGGTGGCAATCAGCCCCAGCATTTT. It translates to CSASDRGGNQPQHF.

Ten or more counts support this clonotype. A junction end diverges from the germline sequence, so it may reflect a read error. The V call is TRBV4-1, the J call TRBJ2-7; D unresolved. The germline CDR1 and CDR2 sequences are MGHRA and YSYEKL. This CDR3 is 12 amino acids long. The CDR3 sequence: CASSQVRNEQYF. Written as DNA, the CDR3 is TGTGCCAGCAGCCAAGTCAGGAACGAGCAGTACTTC.

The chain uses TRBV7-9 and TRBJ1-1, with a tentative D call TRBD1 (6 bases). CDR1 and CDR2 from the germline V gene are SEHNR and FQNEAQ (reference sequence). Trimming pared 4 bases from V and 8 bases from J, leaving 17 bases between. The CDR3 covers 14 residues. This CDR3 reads CASSYRSGENEAFF. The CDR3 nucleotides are TGTGCCAGCAGCTATCGGTCAGGGGAGAACGAAGCTTTCTTT.

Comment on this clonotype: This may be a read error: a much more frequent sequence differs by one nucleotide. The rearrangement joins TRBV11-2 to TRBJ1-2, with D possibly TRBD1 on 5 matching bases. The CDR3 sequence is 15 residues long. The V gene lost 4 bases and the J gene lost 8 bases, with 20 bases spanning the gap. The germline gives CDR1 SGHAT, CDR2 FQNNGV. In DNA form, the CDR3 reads TGTGCCAGCAGCTCCTCCCGGAACAGGCGAGTCGGCTACACCTTC. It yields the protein CASSSSRNRRVGYTF.

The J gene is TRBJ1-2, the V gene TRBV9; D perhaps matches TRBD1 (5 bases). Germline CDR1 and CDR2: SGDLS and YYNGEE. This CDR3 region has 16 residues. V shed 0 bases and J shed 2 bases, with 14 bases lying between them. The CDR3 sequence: CASSVGSGAVNYGYTF. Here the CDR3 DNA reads TGTGCCAGCAGCGTAGGATCCGGGGCAGTCAACTATGGCTACACCTTC.

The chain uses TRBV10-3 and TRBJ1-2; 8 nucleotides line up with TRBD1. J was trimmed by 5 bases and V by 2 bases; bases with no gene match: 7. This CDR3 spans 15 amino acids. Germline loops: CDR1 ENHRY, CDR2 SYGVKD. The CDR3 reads CAISEHDRGNYGYTF. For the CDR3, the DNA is TGTGCCATCAGTGAGCACGACAGGGGAAATTATGGCTACACCTTC.

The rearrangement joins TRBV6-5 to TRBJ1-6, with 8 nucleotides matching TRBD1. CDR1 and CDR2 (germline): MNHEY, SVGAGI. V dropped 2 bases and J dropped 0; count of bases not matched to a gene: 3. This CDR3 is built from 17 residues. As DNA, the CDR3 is TGTGCCAGCAGTTACAGGACAGGGAGCTCCTATAATTCACCCCTCCACTTT. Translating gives CASSYRTGSSYNSPLHF.

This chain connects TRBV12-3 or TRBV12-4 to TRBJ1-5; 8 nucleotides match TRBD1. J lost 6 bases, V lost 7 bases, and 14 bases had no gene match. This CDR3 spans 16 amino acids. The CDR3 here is CASTNNRGAVGQPQHF. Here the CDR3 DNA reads TGTGCCAGCACCAACAACAGGGGGGCCGTGGGTCAGCCCCAGCATTTT.

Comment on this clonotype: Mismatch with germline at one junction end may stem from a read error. The CDR3 is CACSFGGSYEQYF. CDR3 DNA sequence: TGTGCCTGCAGTTTTGGGGGTTCCTACGAGCAGTACTTC. The chain carries TRBV12-3 or TRBV12-4 and TRBJ2-7; D possibly matches TRBD1 or TRBD2 (5 bases each). The CDR3 extends over 13 amino acids.

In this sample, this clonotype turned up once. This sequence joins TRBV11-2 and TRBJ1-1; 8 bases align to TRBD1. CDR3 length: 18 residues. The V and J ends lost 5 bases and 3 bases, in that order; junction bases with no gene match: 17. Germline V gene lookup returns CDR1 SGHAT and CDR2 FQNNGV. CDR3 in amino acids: CASSPTPGQGPGDTEAFF. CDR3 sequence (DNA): TGTGCCAGCAGCCCGACCCCAGGACAGGGCCCAGGAGACACTGAAGCTTTCTTT. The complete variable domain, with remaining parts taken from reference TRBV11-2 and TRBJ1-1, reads EAGVAQSPRYKIIEKRQSVAFWCNPISGHATLYWYQQILGQGPKLLIQFQNNGVVDDSQLPKDRFSAERLKGVDSTLKIQPAKLEDSAVYLCASSPTPGQGPGDTEAFFGQGTRLTVV.

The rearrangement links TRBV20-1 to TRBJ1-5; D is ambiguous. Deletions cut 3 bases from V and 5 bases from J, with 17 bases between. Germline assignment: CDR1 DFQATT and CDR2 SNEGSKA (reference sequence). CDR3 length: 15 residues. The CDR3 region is CSARPGFAGDQPQHF. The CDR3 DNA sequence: TGCAGTGCTAGGCCGGGGTTTGCTGGAGATCAGCCCCAGCATTTT.

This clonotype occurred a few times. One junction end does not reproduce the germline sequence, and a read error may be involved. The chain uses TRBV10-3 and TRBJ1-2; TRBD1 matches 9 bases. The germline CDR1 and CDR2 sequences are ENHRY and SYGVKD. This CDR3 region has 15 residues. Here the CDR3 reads CASSWPGQGLHGYTF. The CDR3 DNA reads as TGTGCCAGCAGTTGGCCGGGACAGGGACTCCATGGCTACACCTTC.

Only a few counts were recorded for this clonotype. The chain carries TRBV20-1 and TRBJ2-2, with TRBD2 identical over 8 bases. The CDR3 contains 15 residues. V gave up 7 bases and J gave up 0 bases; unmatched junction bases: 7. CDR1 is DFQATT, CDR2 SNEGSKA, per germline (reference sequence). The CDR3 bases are TGCAGTGTGCTGCGGGAGGAAACGAACACCGGGGAGCTGTTTTTT. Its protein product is CSVLREETNTGELFF.

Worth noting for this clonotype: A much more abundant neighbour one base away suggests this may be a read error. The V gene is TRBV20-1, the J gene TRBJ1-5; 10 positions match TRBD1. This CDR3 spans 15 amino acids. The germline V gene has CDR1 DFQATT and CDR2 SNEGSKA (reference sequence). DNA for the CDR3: TGCAGTGCTAGAGATGAGGGACAGGGGAATCAGCCCCAGCGTTTT. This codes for CSARDEGQGNQPQRF.

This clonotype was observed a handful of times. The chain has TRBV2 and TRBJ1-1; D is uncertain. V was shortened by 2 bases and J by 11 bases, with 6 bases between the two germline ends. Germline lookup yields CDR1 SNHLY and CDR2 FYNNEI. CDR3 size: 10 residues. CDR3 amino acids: CASSEIGAFF. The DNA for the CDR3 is TGTGCCAGCAGTGAAATTGGGGCTTTCTTT.

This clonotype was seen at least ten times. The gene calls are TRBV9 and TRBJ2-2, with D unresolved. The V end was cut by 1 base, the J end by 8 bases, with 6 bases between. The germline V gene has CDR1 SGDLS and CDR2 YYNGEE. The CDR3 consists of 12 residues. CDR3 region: CASSVKAGELFF. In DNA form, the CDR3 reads TGTGCCAGCAGCGTAAAGGCAGGGGAGCTGTTTTTT.

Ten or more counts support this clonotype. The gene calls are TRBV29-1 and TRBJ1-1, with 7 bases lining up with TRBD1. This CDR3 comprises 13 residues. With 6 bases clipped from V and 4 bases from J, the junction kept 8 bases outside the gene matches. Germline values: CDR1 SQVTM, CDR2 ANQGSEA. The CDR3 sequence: CSVSKGASTEAFF. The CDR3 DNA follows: TGCAGCGTGTCCAAGGGGGCGTCCACTGAAGCTTTCTTT.

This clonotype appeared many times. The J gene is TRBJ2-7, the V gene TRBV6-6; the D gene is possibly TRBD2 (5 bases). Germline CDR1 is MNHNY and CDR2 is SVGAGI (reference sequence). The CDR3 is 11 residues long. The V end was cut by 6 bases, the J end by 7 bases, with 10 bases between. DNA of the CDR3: TGTGCCAGCAGCCACGGAGGTGAGCAGTACTTC. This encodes CASSHGGEQYF.

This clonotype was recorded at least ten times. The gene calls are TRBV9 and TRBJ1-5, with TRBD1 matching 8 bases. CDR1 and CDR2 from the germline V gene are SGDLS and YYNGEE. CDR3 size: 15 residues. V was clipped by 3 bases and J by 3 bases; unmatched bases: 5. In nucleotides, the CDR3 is TGTGCCAGCAGCGCCGACAGGGGAAACAATCAGCCCCAGCATTTT. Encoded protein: CASSADRGNNQPQHF.

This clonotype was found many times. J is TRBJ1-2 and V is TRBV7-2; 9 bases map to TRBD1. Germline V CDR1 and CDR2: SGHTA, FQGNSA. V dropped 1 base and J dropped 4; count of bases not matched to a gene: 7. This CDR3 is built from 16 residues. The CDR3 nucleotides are TGTGCCAGCAGCTTAGGCGGACAGGGGCAACGCTATGGCTACACCTTC. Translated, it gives CASSLGGQGQRYGYTF.

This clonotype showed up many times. Here the CDR3 reads CASRAGTGDSDTEAFF. Here the CDR3 DNA reads TGTGCCAGCAGAGCCGGGACAGGGGACTCGGACACTGAAGCTTTCTTT. This rearrangement joins TRBV7-6 to TRBJ1-1, with TRBD1 identical over 10 bases. Germline V gene data show CDR1 as SGHVS and CDR2 as FNYEAQ. V trimming: 6 bases; J trimming: 3 bases; junction bases outside the gene matches: 10. The CDR3 loop spans 16 amino acids.

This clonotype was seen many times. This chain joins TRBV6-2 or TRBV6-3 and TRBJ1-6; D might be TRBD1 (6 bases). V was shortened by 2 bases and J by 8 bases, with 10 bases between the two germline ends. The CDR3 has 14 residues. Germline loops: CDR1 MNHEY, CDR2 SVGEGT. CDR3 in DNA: TGTGCCAGCAGTTACGGGACATGGGATTCACCCCTCCACTTT. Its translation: CASSYGTWDSPLHF.

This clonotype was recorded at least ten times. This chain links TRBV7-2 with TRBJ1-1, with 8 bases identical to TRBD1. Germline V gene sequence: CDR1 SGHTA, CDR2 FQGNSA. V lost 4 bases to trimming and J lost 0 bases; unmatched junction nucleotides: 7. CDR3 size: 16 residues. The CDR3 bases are TGTGCCAGCAGCTCAAGGACAGGGAGGATGAACACTGAAGCTTTCTTT. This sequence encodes CASSSRTGRMNTEAFF.

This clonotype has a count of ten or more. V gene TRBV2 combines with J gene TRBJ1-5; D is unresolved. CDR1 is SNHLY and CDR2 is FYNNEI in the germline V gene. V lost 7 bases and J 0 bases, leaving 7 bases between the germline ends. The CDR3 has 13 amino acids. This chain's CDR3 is CASMGYSNQPQHF. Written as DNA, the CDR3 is TGTGCCAGCATGGGTTATAGCAATCAGCCCCAGCATTTT. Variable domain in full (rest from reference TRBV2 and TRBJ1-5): EPEVTQTPSHQVTQMGQEVILRCVPISNHLYFYWYRQILGQKVEFLVSFYNNEISEKSEIFDDQFSVERPDGSNFTLKIRSTKLEDSAMYFCASMGYSNQPQHFGDGTRLSIL.

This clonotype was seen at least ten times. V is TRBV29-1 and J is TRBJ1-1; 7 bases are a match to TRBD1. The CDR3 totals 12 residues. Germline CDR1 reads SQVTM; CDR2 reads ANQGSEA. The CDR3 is CSARRGYTEAFF. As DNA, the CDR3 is TGCAGTGCCCGCAGGGGGTACACTGAAGCTTTCTTT.

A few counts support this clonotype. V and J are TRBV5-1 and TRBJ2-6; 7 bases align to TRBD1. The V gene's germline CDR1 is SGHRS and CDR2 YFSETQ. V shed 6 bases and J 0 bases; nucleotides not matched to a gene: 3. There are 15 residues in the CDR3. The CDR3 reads CASTGTDSGANVLTF. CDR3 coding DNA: TGCGCCAGCACCGGGACAGACTCTGGGGCCAACGTCCTGACTTTC.